This T cell receptor (beta chain) comes out of a study of CD8+ T cells in alopecia areata. Overall study: It was approximately 6-10-week-old female C3H/HeJ mice that received skin from approximately 6-13-month-old C3H/HeJ graft donors with spontaneous alopecia. Study results and caveats: Higher clonality than in normal scalp was seen in lesional scalp, especially alopecia totalis/universalis. Normal-skin resident alphabeta T cells also appear among scalp sample sequences.

The pooled cutaneous lymph node cells were sorted using several markers (CD4, CD8alpha, NKG2D, NKG2ACE and others). Reverse transcription of extracted RNA yielded cDNA, which provided the sequencing template. Sequencing was performed with immunoSEQ multiplex PCR; in TCRdb, only in-frame clones are kept and a portion is missing. The sample contains approximately 280,000 clones, none of them singletons. V lost 5 bases to trimming and J lost 1 base; unmatched junction nucleotides: 3. This CDR3 spans 14 amino acids. In germline, CDR1 is FNHDT, CDR2 SITEND (reference sequence). This clone has a handful of counts. The antigen remains unidentified. The gene symbols are mouse symbols. The CDR3 end lies 4 residues beyond the end of the read and is filled in from the germline J gene. The sample carries other DNA sequences with the same CDR3.

The source is a C3H/HeJ mouse with alopecia areata. MHC haplotype of the strain: H2-k. Source material: CD4+ T cells sorted from a lymph node. The chain has TRBV19 and TRBJ1-1; TRBD1 aligns across 9 bases. The CDR3 DNA, read in part, is TGTGCCAGCAGCCTGGACAGGGGAAACACA. Amino acids: CASSLDRGNT. In full, the CDR3 reads CASSLDRGNTEVFF.